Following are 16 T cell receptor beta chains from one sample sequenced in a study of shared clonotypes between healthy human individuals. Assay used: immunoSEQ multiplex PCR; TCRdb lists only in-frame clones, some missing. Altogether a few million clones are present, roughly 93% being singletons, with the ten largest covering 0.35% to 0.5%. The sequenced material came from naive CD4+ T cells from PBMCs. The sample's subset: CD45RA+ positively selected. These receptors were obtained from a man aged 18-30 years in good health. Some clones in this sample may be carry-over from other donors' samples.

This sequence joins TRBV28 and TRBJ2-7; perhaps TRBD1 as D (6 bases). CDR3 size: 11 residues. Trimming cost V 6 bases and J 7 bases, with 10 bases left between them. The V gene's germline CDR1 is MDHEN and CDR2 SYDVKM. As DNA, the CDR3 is TGTGCCAGCAGCGGGACAATGGAGCAGTACTTC. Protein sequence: CASSGTMEQYF.

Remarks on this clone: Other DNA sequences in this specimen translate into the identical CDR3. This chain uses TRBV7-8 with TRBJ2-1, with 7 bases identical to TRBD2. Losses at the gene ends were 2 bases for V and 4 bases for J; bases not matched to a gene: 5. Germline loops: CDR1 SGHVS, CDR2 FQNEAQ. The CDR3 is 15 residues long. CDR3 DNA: TGTGCCAGCAGCTTACTCTCGGGAGGATACAATGAGCAGTTCTTC. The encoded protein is CASSLLSGGYNEQFF.

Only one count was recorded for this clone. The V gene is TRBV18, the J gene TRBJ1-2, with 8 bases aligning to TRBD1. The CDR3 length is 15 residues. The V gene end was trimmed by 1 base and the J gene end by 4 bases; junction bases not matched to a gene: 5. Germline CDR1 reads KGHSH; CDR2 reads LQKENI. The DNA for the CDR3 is TGTGCCAGCTCACCACTACAGGGGGATAGCTATGGCTACACCTTC. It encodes CASSPLQGDSYGYTF.

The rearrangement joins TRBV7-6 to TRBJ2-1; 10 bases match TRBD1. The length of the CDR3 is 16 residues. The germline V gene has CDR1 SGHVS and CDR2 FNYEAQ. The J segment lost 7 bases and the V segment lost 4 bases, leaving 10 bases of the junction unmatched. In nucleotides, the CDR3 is TGTGCCAGCAGCTCCTCTCACCGGGACAGGGGTAATGAGCAGTTCTTC. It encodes CASSSSHRDRGNEQFF.

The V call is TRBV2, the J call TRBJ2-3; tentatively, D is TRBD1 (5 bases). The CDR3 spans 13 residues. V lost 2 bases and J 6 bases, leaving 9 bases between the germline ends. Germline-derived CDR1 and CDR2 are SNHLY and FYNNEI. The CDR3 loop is CASSEPDNDTQYF. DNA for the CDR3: TGTGCCAGCAGTGAACCGGACAACGATACGCAGTATTTT.

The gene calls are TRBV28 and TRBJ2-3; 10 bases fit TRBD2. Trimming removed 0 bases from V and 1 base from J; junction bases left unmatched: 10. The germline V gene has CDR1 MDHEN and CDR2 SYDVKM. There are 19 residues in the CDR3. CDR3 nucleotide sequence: TGTGCCAGCAGTTTATGGGGTTCCCTTCTAGCGGGAGGCACAGATACGCAGTATTTT. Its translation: CASSLWGSLLAGGTDTQYF.

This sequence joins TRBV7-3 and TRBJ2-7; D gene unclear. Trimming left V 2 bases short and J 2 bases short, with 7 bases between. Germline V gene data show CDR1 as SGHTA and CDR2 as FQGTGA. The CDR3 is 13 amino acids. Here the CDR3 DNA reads TGTGCCAGCAGCTTACGGTGGGCCTACGAGCAGTACTTC. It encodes CASSLRWAYEQYF.

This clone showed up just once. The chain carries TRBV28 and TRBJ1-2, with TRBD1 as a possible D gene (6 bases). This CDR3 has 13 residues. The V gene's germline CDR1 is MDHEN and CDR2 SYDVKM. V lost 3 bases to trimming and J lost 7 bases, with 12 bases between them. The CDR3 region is CASSFGGAFGYTF. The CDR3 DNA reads TGTGCCAGCAGTTTCGGGGGGGCTTTTGGCTACACCTTC.

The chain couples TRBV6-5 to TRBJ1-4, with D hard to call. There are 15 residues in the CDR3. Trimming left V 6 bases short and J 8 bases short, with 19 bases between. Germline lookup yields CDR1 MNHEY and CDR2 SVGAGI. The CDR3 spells CASRPHGNVVEKLFF. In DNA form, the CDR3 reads TGTGCCAGCAGACCACACGGCAACGTCGTCGAAAAACTGTTTTTT.

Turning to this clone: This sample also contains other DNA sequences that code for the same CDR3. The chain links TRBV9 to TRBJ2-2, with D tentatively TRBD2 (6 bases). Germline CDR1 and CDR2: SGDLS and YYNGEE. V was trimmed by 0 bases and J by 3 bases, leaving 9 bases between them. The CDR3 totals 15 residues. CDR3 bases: TGTGCCAGCAGCGTAGGGGGGACTGACACCGGGGAGCTGTTTTTT. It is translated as CASSVGGTDTGELFF.

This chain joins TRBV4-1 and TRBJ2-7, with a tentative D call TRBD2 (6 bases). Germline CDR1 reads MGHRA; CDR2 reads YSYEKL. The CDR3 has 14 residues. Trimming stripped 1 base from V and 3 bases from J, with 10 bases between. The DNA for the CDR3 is TGCGCCAGCAGCCAAGTGGCGGGGATCTACGAGCAGTACTTC. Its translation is CASSQVAGIYEQYF.

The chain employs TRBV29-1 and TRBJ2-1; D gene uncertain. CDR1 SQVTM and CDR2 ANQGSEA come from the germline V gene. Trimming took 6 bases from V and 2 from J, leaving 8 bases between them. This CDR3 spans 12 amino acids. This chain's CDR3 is CSVKRAYNEQFF. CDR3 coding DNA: TGCAGCGTGAAACGGGCCTACAATGAGCAGTTCTTC.

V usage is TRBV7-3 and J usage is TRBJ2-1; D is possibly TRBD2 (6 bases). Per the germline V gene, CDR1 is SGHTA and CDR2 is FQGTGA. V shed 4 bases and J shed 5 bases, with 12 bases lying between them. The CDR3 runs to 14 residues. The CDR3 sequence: CASSSPSADNEQFF. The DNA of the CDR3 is TGTGCCAGCAGCTCCCCTAGCGCGGACAATGAGCAGTTCTTC.

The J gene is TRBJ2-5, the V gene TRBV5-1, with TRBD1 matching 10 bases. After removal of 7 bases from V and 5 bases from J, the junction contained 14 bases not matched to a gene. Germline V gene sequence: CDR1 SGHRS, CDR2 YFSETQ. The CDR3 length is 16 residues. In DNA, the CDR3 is TGCGCCAGCCATGCGGGACAGGGGTCAGACTTGGAGACCCAGTACTTC. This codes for CASHAGQGSDLETQYF.

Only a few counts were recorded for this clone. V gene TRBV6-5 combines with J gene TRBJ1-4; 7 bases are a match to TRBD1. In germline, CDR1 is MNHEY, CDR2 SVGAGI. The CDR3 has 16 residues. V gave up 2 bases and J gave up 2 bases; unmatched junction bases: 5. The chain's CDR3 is CASSYRLQGTNEKLFF. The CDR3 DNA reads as TGTGCCAGCAGTTACCGGTTACAGGGGACTAATGAAAAACTGTTTTTT.

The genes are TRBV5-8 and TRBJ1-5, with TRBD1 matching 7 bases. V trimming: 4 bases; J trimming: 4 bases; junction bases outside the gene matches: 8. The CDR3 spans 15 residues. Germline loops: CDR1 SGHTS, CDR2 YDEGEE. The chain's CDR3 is CASSRGQVNNQPQHF. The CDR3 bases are TGTGCCAGCAGCCGCGGACAGGTCAATAATCAGCCCCAGCATTTT.